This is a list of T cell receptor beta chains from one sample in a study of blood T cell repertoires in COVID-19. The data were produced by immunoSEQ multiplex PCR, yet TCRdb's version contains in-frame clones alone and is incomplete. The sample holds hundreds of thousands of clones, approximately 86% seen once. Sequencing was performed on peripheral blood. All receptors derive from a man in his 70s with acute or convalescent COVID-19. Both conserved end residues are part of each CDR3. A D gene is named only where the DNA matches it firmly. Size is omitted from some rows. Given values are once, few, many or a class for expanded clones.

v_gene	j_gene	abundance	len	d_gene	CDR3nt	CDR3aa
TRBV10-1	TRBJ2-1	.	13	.	TGCGCCAGCAGTGAGAACTTCTACAATGAGCAGTTCTTC	CASSENFYNEQFF
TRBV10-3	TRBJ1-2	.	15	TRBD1	TGTGCCATCAGTGAGCCGGGACAGTATAACTATGGCTACACCTTC	CAISEPGQYNYGYTF
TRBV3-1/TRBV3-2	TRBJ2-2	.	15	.	TGTGCCAGCAGCCAAGCAGGGGTTAACACCGGGGAGCTGTTTTTT	CASSQAGVNTGELFF
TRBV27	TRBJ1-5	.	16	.	TGTGCCAGCAGTTTAAGCCCATTAGGGGGCAATCAGCCCCAGCATTTT	CASSLSPLGGNQPQHF
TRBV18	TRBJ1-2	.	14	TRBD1	TGTGCCAGCTCACCTACGGACAGGGGGCCGGGCTACACCTTC	CASSPTDRGPGYTF
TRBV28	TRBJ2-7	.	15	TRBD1	TGTGCCAGCAGTGTACCGGGACAGGAGACCTACGAGCAGTACTTC	CASSVPGQETYEQYF
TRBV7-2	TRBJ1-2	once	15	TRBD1	TGTGCCAGCAGCTTGGAGGACAGGGGGCTCGGTGGCTACACCTTC	CASSLEDRGLGGYTF
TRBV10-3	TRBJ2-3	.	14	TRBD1	TGTGCCATCAGTGGACAGGGGGCAACAGATACGCAGTATTTT	CAISGQGATDTQYF
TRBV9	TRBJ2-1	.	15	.	TGTGCCAGCAGCGTAGGAGGTGGAGGGTCGAATGAGCAGTTCTTC	CASSVGGGGSNEQFF
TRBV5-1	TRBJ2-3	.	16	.	TGCGCCAGCAGCTTGGGACCGACACAAAACACAGATACGCAGTATTTT	CASSLGPTQNTDTQYF
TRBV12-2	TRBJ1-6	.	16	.	TGTGCAAGTCGCTTAGATTCAGGACAGGGGCCCTCACCCCTCCACTTT	CASRLDSGQGPSPLHF
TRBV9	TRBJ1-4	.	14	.	TGTGCCAGCAGCAAACAGGGTAGGAATGAAAAACTGTTTTTT	CASSKQGRNEKLFF
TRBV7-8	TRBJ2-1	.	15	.	TGTGCCAGCAGGCCCAGACTAGAACCCTACAATGAGCAGTTCTTC	CASRPRLEPYNEQFF
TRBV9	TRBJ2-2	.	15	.	TGTGCCAGCAGCGTAGACGGTTTAAACACCGGGGAGCTGTTTTTT	CASSVDGLNTGELFF
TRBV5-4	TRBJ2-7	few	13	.	TGTGCCAGCAGCCCCCTTAGCGGTTACGAGCAGTACTTC	CASSPLSGYEQYF
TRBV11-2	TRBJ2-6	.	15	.	TGTGCCAGCAGCCCAAGCGGCTCTGGGGCCAACGTCCTGACTTTC	CASSPSGSGANVLTF
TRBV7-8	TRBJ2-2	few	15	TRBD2	TGTGCCAGCACCTACAGAGCGGGAGGCACCGGGGAGCTGTTTTTT	CASTYRAGGTGELFF
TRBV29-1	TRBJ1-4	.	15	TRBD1	TGCAGCGTTTCCCGTTCAACAGGGGGTAGTGAAAAACTGTTTTTT	CSVSRSTGGSEKLFF
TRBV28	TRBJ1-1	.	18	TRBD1	TGTGCCAGCAGTTTAATTCCCGGGACAGGGCCAATGAACACTGAAGCTTTCTTT	CASSLIPGTGPMNTEAFF
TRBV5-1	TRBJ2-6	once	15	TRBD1	TGCGCCAGCAGCGCCGGGACAGTTGGGGCCAACGTCCTGACTTTC	CASSAGTVGANVLTF
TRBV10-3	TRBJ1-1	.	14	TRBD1	TGTGCCATCAGCCGGGACAGGTTGAACACTGAAGCTTTCTTT	CAISRDRLNTEAFF
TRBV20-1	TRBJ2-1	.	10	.	TGCAGTGGCAGGCACAATGAGCAGTTCTTC	CSGRHNEQFF
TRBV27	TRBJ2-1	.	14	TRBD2	TGTGCCAGCAGTCTCGGACTAGCGTCCAATGAGCAGTTCTTC	CASSLGLASNEQFF
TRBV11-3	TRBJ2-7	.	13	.	TGTGCCAGCAGCTTAACTCAAGGCGGCGAGCAGTACTTC	CASSLTQGGEQYF
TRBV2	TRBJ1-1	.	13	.	TGTGCCAGCAGTGTGGGAGGGAACACTGAAGCTTTCTTT	CASSVGGNTEAFF
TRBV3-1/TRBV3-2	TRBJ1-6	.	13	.	TGTGCCAGCAGCCCAAACGCGGGCTCACCCCTCCACTTT	CASSPNAGSPLHF
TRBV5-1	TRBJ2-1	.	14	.	TGCGCCAGCAGAGTGGTGAGCTCCTACAATGAGCAGTTCTTC	CASRVVSSYNEQFF
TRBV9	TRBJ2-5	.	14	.	TGTGCCAGCAGCGTAGGGCCTCCGCAGGAGACCCAGTACTTC	CASSVGPPQETQYF
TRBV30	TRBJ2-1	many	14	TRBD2	TGTGCCTGGAGTAATGGACTAGCGGTCAATGAGCAGTTCTTC	CAWSNGLAVNEQFF
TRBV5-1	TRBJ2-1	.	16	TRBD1	TGCGCCAGCAGCTCAGGGACAGGGGGCTCCTACAATGAGCAGTTCTTC	CASSSGTGGSYNEQFF
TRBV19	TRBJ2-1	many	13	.	TGTGCCAGTAGTGCGAGCTCCTACAATGAGCAGTTCTTC	CASSASSYNEQFF
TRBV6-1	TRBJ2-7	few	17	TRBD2	TGTGCCAGCAGTGAAGCTCTTTGGAGCGGGAGGTATCACGAGCAGTACTTC	CASSEALWSGRYHEQYF
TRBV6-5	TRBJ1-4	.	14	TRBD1	TGTGCCAGCAGTTCCGGCAGGGGGTTGGGAAAACTGTTTTTT	CASSSGRGLGKLFF
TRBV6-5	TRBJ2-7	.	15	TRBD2	TGTGCCAGCAGCCGGACGGGACTAGCCTCTGGGGAGCAGTACTTC	CASSRTGLASGEQYF
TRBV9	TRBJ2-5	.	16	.	TGTGCCAGCAGCGTAGGGGCCCTCGAAAGGCTTGAGACCCAGTACTTC	CASSVGALERLETQYF
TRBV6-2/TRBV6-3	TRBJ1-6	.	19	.	TGTGCCAGCAGTTACCCCGGGGGATCAATCAGGCGCGATAATTCACCCCTCCACTTT	CASSYPGGSIRRDNSPLHF
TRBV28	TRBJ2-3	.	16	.	TGTGCCAGCAGTGCCGTGACTAGGAGCGGCACAGATACGCAGTATTTT	CASSAVTRSGTDTQYF